This T cell receptor beta chain was captured in a study of blood T cells in healthy people across ages. In this sample, this clonotype turned up a few times. Extracted total RNA amounted to at least 5.5 micrograms for each sample. V shed 4 bases and J shed 8 bases, with 17 bases lying between them. Germline assignment: CDR1 SGHTA and CDR2 FQGNSA. The CDR3 is 14 amino acids. With a J-beta primer mix and a sample-barcoded 5' primer, a second PCR ran about 7 to 12 cycles. TCRdb re-called the 5' RACE reads through MiXCR, storing one row per CDR3 protein. This table holds about 1.1 million distinct CDR3 sequences, 35% to 45% found once.

The chain links TRBV7-2 to TRBJ1-2, with a weak D call TRBD1 (6 bases). The clonotype comes from a man between 18 and 35 years old in good health. Material: blood. The CDR3 bases are TGTGCCAGCAGCTCCCCACAGGGAGGGAACGGCTACACCTTC. Translating gives CASSSPQGGNGYTF. Full variable domain (outside the CDR3, taken from reference TRBV7-2 and TRBJ1-2): GAGVSQSPSNKVTEKGKDVELRCDPISGHTALYWYRQSLGQGLEFLIYFQGNSAPDKSGLPSDRFSAERTGGSVSTLTIQRTQQEDSAVYLCASSSPQGGNGYTFGSGTRLTVV.